Below are 21 T cell receptor beta chains sequenced from a single sample in a study of blood T cell repertoires in COVID-19. Using immunoSEQ multiplex PCR, the repertoire was profiled, and TCRdb retains in-frame clones only, with some absent. The sample consists of hundreds of thousands of clones, around 88% of them appearing once. The sample taken for sequencing was PBMCs or T cells enriched from blood (not recorded which). Receptors were obtained from a woman aged 45-65 years who had recovered from COVID-19.

The CDR3 spells CSASSGGAGYNEQFF. CDR3 coding DNA: TGCAGTGCTAGTAGCGGGGGGGCTGGTTACAATGAGCAGTTCTTC. The genes are TRBV20-1 and TRBJ2-1, with 11 bases aligning to TRBD2. With 3 bases clipped from V and 4 bases from J, the junction kept 5 bases outside the gene matches. The germline CDR1 and CDR2 sequences are DFQATT and SNEGSKA (reference sequence). This CDR3 spans 15 amino acids.

The V gene is TRBV11-1, the J gene TRBJ2-1; TRBD2 matches at 12 bases. Germline CDR1 and CDR2: SGHAT and FQDESV (reference sequence). This CDR3 is built from 15 residues. J gave up 9 bases and V 6 bases, and 9 bases lay outside the gene matches. The CDR3 bases are TGTGCCAGCAGGGTGACTAGCGGGAGTCTTGGTGAGCAGTTCTTC. Translating it yields CASRVTSGSLGEQFF. The full variable domain, in which reference TRBV11-1 and TRBJ2-1 provide the parts outside the CDR3, is EAEVAQSPRYKITEKSQAVAFWCDPISGHATLYWYRQILGQGPELLVQFQDESVVDDSQLPKDRFSAERLKGVDSTLKIQPAELGDSAMYLCASRVTSGSLGEQFFGPGTRLTVL.

The genes are TRBV10-2 and TRBJ2-1; 8 nucleotides align to TRBD1. The V and J ends lost 5 bases and 10 bases, in that order; junction bases with no gene match: 13. The CDR3 is 15 amino acids. The germline V gene has CDR1 WSHSY and CDR2 SAAADI. The DNA of the CDR3 is TGCGCCAGCAGTCCCCAAAGGACAGGGATCGGGGAGCAGTTCTTC. This codes for CASSPQRTGIGEQFF.

The chain has TRBV3-1 (or the pseudogene TRBV3-2) and TRBJ2-1; TRBD1 matches at 10 bases. V shed 4 bases, J shed 14 bases, and the junction held 8 bases outside the gene matches. The CDR3 is made up of 13 amino acids. The germline V gene encodes CDR1 LGHDT and CDR2 YNNKEL (reference sequence). DNA of the CDR3: TGTGCCAGCAGCCTGACGACAGGGGGCGGCAAGTTCTTC. This translates into CASSLTTGGGKFF.

The genes are TRBV30 and TRBJ1-1; no reliable D call. This CDR3 contains 11 residues. Germline CDR1 and CDR2: GTSNPN and SVGIG (reference sequence). Deletions cut 5 bases from V and 3 bases from J, with 7 bases between. This chain's CDR3 is CAWGRYTEAFF. The CDR3 region has the DNA TGTGCCTGGGGACGTTACACTGAAGCTTTCTTT.

This clone was recorded only once. The chain couples TRBV6-5 to TRBJ2-5; 8 nucleotides align to TRBD1. Looked up from germline, CDR1 is MNHEY and CDR2 is SVGAGI. The V segment lost 0 bases and the J segment 4 bases; nucleotides outside the gene matches: 7. The CDR3 consists of 16 residues. The CDR3 sequence: CASSYSISQGAETQYF. The CDR3 nucleotides are TGTGCCAGCAGTTACTCGATCTCTCAGGGGGCAGAGACCCAGTACTTC.

The CDR3 protein is CASSSVGQGLPYEQYF. DNA for the CDR3: TGTGCCAGCAGCTCCGTCGGACAGGGGCTCCCCTACGAGCAGTACTTC. The rearrangement links TRBV7-9 to TRBJ2-7, with 9 bases fitting TRBD1. The CDR3 loop spans 16 amino acids. In germline, CDR1 is SEHNR, CDR2 FQNEAQ (reference sequence). With 4 bases clipped from V and 2 bases from J, the junction kept 9 bases outside the gene matches.

The V call is TRBV28, the J call TRBJ2-5; 7 bases line up with TRBD2. J lost 4 bases, V lost 1 base, and 3 bases had no gene match. The germline V gene has CDR1 MDHEN and CDR2 SYDVKM. The CDR3 extends over 14 amino acids. CDR3 amino acids: CASSLYPGGETQYF. DNA of the CDR3: TGTGCCAGCAGTTTATACCCGGGAGGAGAGACCCAGTACTTC.

As DNA, the CDR3 is TGTGCCAGCAGCTTAGTGGGCAGGGGGTTCTCTGGAAACACCATATATTTT. Its translation is CASSLVGRGFSGNTIYF. This chain joins TRBV7-2 and TRBJ1-3; 7 bases are shared with TRBD1. The germline V gene encodes CDR1 SGHTA and CDR2 FQGNSA. Losses at the gene ends were 1 base for V and 0 bases for J; bases not matched to a gene: 6. This CDR3 is 17 amino acids long. Combining the CDR3 with reference TRBV7-2 and TRBJ1-3 gives the whole variable domain GAGVSQSPSNKVTEKGKDVELRCDPISGHTALYWYRQSLGQGLEFLIYFQGNSAPDKSGLPSDRFSAERTGGSVSTLTIQRTQQEDSAVYLCASSLVGRGFSGNTIYFGEGSWLTVV.

The chain uses TRBV2 and TRBJ1-2; 7 bases are a match to TRBD1. The CDR3 has 13 residues. CDR1 is SNHLY and CDR2 is FYNNEI in the germline V gene. The V segment lost 8 bases and the J segment 1 base; nucleotides outside the gene matches: 4. CDR3 in amino acids: CASWDSFNYGYTF. Here the CDR3 DNA reads TGTGCCAGCTGGGACAGTTTTAACTATGGCTACACCTTC.

The CDR3 region is CASSLVPSPSADTQYF. DNA of the CDR3: TGTGCCAGCAGCTTAGTCCCCAGCCCGAGCGCAGATACGCAGTATTTT. The V gene is TRBV7-9, the J gene TRBJ2-3; D not certain. The V and J ends lost 1 base and 4 bases respectively, with 15 bases between them. Germline V gives CDR1 SEHNR, CDR2 FQNEAQ (reference sequence). This CDR3 has 16 residues.

The genes are TRBV7-6 and TRBJ2-7, with 7 bases aligning to TRBD2. The CDR3 is 15 amino acids. Losses at the gene ends were 0 bases for V and 2 bases for J; bases not matched to a gene: 4. The germline CDR1 and CDR2 sequences are SGHVS and FNYEAQ. The CDR3 loop is CASSLAGGRTYEQYF. In DNA form, the CDR3 reads TGTGCCAGCAGCTTAGCGGGAGGGAGAACCTACGAGCAGTACTTC.

The chain couples TRBV19 to TRBJ2-1; maybe TRBD1 (5 bases). The CDR3 is made up of 13 amino acids. Germline CDR1 reads LNHDA; CDR2 reads SQIVND (reference sequence). V lost 7 bases and J 4 bases, leaving 11 bases between the germline ends. Here the CDR3 DNA reads TGTGCCAGTAAAGGGGTGGGGTACAATGAGCAGTTCTTC. Protein product: CASKGVGYNEQFF.

This chain links TRBV7-2 with TRBJ2-2; 7 bases are shared with TRBD2. Losses at the gene ends were 3 bases for V and 1 base for J; bases not matched to a gene: 2. Per the germline V gene, CDR1 is SGHTA and CDR2 is FQGNSA. This CDR3 contains 15 residues. This chain's CDR3 is CASSFLAVNTGELFF. CDR3 nucleotide sequence: TGTGCCAGCAGCTTCCTAGCGGTGAACACCGGGGAGCTGTTTTTT.

The genes are TRBV6-4 and TRBJ2-1, with 8 bases matching TRBD1. Germline CDR1 is MRHNA and CDR2 is SNTAGT. The CDR3 loop spans 15 amino acids. Trimming removed 7 bases from V and 8 bases from J; junction bases left unmatched: 13. CDR3 bases: TGTGCCAGCAAAGGACAGGGACTCTCTAACGATGAGCAGTTCTTC. Its protein is CASKGQGLSNDEQFF.

The chain couples TRBV5-6 to TRBJ2-7; tentative D call: TRBD1 (6 bases). Germline assignment: CDR1 SGHDT and CDR2 YYEEEE. This CDR3 region has 16 residues. V dropped 3 bases and J dropped 4 bases, with 20 bases sitting between them. The chain's CDR3 is CASSSFRRDISYEQYF. CDR3 coding DNA: TGTGCCAGCAGCTCGTTCCGCCGGGACATCAGTTACGAGCAGTACTTC.

J is TRBJ1-1 and V is TRBV6-5, with D hard to call. Germline V gene lookup returns CDR1 MNHEY and CDR2 SVGAGI. The CDR3 is 15 amino acids. V lost 0 bases to trimming and J lost 2 bases, with 10 bases between them. Here the CDR3 DNA reads TGTGCCAGCAGTTACTCCAACAGAGATAACACTGAAGCTTTCTTT. Amino acid sequence: CASSYSNRDNTEAFF.

In DNA form, the CDR3 reads TGTGCCAGCAGATACAGGGGGCTAGGGAGCACTGAAGCTTTCTTT. This encodes CASRYRGLGSTEAFF. This rearrangement joins TRBV28 to TRBJ1-1; 9 bases match TRBD1. This CDR3 has 15 residues. The V gene's germline CDR1 is MDHEN and CDR2 SYDVKM. V dropped 6 bases and J dropped 4; count of bases not matched to a gene: 9.

This clone was observed a handful of times. The rearrangement joins TRBV6-5 to TRBJ1-1, with D perhaps TRBD1 (5 bases). Germline CDR1 MNHEY, CDR2 SVGAGI. Trimming left V 6 bases short and J 1 base short, with 12 bases between. The CDR3 runs 14 residues. The CDR3 protein is CASRTSQGNTEAFF. CDR3 nucleotides: TGTGCCAGCAGAACTTCTCAGGGGAACACTGAAGCTTTCTTT.

The chain uses TRBV16 and TRBJ1-1; D not certain. Per germline, CDR1 KGHSY and CDR2 FQNENV. The CDR3 length is 14 residues. Trimming took 4 bases from V and 1 from J, leaving 10 bases between them. The CDR3, as DNA: TGTGCCAGCAGCCCCCCTGGGCAGAACACTGAAGCTTTCTTT. Residues: CASSPPGQNTEAFF.

The chain is built from TRBV29-1 and TRBJ1-2; D unresolved. The length of the CDR3 is 11 residues. The germline V gene encodes CDR1 SQVTM and CDR2 ANQGSEA. The V end was cut by 5 bases, the J end by 5 bases, with 9 bases between. CDR3 sequence (DNA): TGCAGCGTTCAAGGCAGATATGGCTACACCTTC. It encodes CSVQGRYGYTF.